This T cell receptor (beta chain) was obtained from a study of T cell responses to AZD1222 COVID-19 vaccine. With V trimmed by 4 bases and J by 4 bases, 6 bases remained unmatched. The CDR3 length is 14 residues. Germline loops: CDR1 SEHNR, CDR2 FQNEAQ (reference sequence). The method was immunoSEQ multiplex PCR; TCRdb's version includes in-frame clones alone and lacks a portion of them. Among under 130,000 clones, 89% were seen once, and the ten largest hold over 35%. For this clone: Its antigen is not known.

The study's findings and limits: In a largely white British group with more females than males, clonal diversity was possibly underestimated. Seropositive AZD1222 recipients at baseline numbered only five or six. The study found vaccine-associated CD4 TCRs spanning spike, dominant at 160-218 and 743-854. The repertoires were collected only after the peak T cell response.

The genes are TRBV7-9 and TRBJ1-2; 7 bases map to TRBD1. Sequences were derived from peripheral blood, sampled 28 days after the second AZD1222 dose. The TCR was taken from an adult who received the AZD1222 COVID-19 vaccine. For the CDR3, the DNA is TGTGCCAGCAGCTATCCCGGGACAGTCTATGGCTACACCTTC. Its protein product is CASSYPGTVYGYTF.